This TCR beta chain was captured in a study of blood T cell repertoires in COVID-19. Assay used: immunoSEQ multiplex PCR; TCRdb lists only in-frame clones, some missing. The data hold roughly 90,000 clones, with around 80% observed a single time. The CDR3 consists of 14 residues. Trimming removed 3 bases from V and 2 bases from J; junction bases left unmatched: 3. CDR1 SQVTM and CDR2 ANQGSEA come from the germline V gene. This TCR was recovered from a woman of 80 years or more with active or convalescent COVID-19. The chain has TRBV29-1 and TRBJ2-3; 9 bases agree with TRBD1. Sequencing input: peripheral blood. DNA of the CDR3: TGCAGCGTTGAGGGACAGGGATTCACAGATACGCAGTATTTT. Its protein product is CSVEGQGFTDTQYF.